Below, one T cell receptor beta chain is given with its context. The antigen is undetermined. Germline V gene data show CDR1 as SGHAT and CDR2 as FQNNGV. The CDR3 contains 16 residues. V lost 0 bases and J lost 0, with 11 bases in between. The sample originates from a study of Ad26.COV2.S vaccination and SARS-CoV-2 variants. Looking at the study overall: Doses of Ad26.COV2.S were injected into muscle once or twice, 56 days apart. Study observations and caveats: Overall T cell responses may have been underestimated by the analyses of TCR breadth and depth.

Described treatment: approximately 18 received Ad26.COV2.S at low or high dose, single or two shots; 5 received placebo; per-sample allocation not given. Samples came from day 63 after the first vaccine or placebo injection. Boston provided a donor who was an adult aged 18-55 years. The vaccine antigen was prefusion-stabilized Wuhan SARS-CoV-2 spike. Libraries were prepared by immunoSEQ multiplex PCR; TCRdb keeps only in-frame clonotypes and omits some of them. The data contain 400,000 to 500,000 clones, roughly 90% of them singletons. The chain carries TRBV11-2 and TRBJ1-1; possibly TRBD1 for D (6 bases). The source is a person aged 18 to 65 who received the Ad26.COV2.S COVID-19 vaccine or a placebo. Specimen: peripheral blood, collected in a trial of Ad26.COV2.S vaccine versus placebo. The chain's CDR3 is CASSLDAGALNTEAFF. The CDR3 DNA reads TGTGCCAGCAGCTTAGATGCGGGGGCGTTGAACACTGAAGCTTTCTTT.